This T cell receptor beta chain was captured in a study of blood T cell repertoires in COVID-19. Overall study context: The samples span acute and convalescent COVID-19 from the United States, Italy and Spain. T cells, B-cell-depleted T cells, or PBMCs supplied cDNA or gDNA.

This clone was detected only once. In the study's own analysis: Estimates of nucleated cell counts were drawn from the amplification of reference gene primers. Sequenced by immunoSEQ multiplex PCR; TCRdb stores in-frame clones only, minus some. D and trimming were read from the DNA, whereas the V and J calls and clone size are those reported in that table. The data show around 70,000 clones, 80% to 90% seen once. The germline CDR1 and CDR2 sequences are LGHNT and FRNRAP. The CDR3 has 12 residues. V trimming: 6 bases; J trimming: 4 bases; junction bases outside the gene matches: 3. Source material: peripheral blood. The chain employs TRBV12-5 and TRBJ2-7; TRBD1 agrees at 7 bases. This clonotype originated in a woman aged 18-29 years with acute or convalescent COVID-19. The CDR3 nucleotides read TGTGCTAGTGGGGGACAGTCTTACGAGCAGTACTTC. Amino acids: CASGGQSYEQYF. The full variable domain, completed using reference TRBV12-5 and TRBJ2-7, is DARVTQTPRHKVTEMGQEVTMRCQPILGHNTVFWYRQTMMQGLELLAYFRNRAPLDDSGMPKDRFSAEMPDATLATLKIQPSEPRDSAVYFCASGGQSYEQYFGPGTRLTVT.